These T cell receptor beta chains were read from a single sample in a study of beta chain features in type 1 diabetes. Repertoires were generated with immunoSEQ multiplex PCR, while TCRdb's copy carries only in-frame clones and drops some. The data contain about 700,000 clones, around 15% of them seen just once; the ten biggest clones take up approximately 0.022%. The sequenced sample was naive CD4+ T cells from blood. The receptors here all came from a man between 18 and 29 years old with type 1 diabetes. Each CDR3 is given with its conserved first and last residue. D genes are given only for firm matches. Rows may omit the clone size; those that give it use once, few, many or a size class.

V gene,J gene,clone size,D gene,CDR3 DNA,CDR3 protein
TRBV5-4,TRBJ2-1,few,TRBD1,TGTGCCAGCAGCCCGGACAGGGGGTATAGCGGTGAGCAGTTCTTC,CASSPDRGYSGEQFF
TRBV18,TRBJ2-1,many,NA,TGTGCCAGCTCACCCGGGAAGAATGAGCAGTTCTTC,CASSPGKNEQFF
TRBV30,TRBJ2-7,NA,NA,TGTGCCTGGGTGTCAGGGGTCCACGAGCAGTACTTC,CAWVSGVHEQYF
TRBV30,TRBJ2-3,NA,NA,TGTGCCTGGACATTGGACTGGGCGGGTACGCAGTATTTT,CAWTLDWAGTQYF
TRBV10-2,TRBJ2-1,few,TRBD1,TGCGCCAGCAGCGGACAGGGGCTGAGCTCCTACAATGAGCAGTTCTTC,CASSGQGLSSYNEQFF
TRBV6-1,TRBJ1-3,few,NA,TGTGCCAGCAGTGACTTTGGAATTAGCTCTGGAAACACCATATATTTT,CASSDFGISSGNTIYF
TRBV6-4,TRBJ2-7,NA,NA,TGTGCCAGCAGTGAGTTGGGCCGGCAGTACTTC,CASSELGRQYF
TRBV6-5,TRBJ2-7,NA,TRBD2,TGTGCCAGCAGTTCCAGTCTAGCGGGGGGTGTAGTTGAGCAGTACTTC,CASSSSLAGGVVEQYF
TRBV18,TRBJ2-7,NA,NA,TGTGCCAGCTCAGCCCCTAGCTCCTACGAGCAGTACTTC,CASSAPSSYEQYF
TRBV28,TRBJ1-2,few,NA,TGTGCCAGCAGTGTAGAACTCCTTAATGGCTACACCTTC,CASSVELLNGYTF
TRBV19,TRBJ1-5,NA,NA,TGTGCCAGTAGTCAGGAGATCAATCAGCCCCAGCATTTT,CASSQEINQPQHF
TRBV18,TRBJ1-5,few,NA,TGTGCCAGCTCACCAGACGGGTTGAATCAGCCCCAGCATTTT,CASSPDGLNQPQHF
TRBV30,TRBJ2-7,NA,NA,TGTGCCTGGAGCGCCGGCCCCGCCGAGCAGTACTTC,CAWSAGPAEQYF
TRBV6-5,TRBJ2-3,few,NA,TGTGCCAGCAGCGACAGTTTAAGCACAGATACGCAGTATTTT,CASSDSLSTDTQYF
TRBV5-1,TRBJ2-6,few,TRBD1,TGCGCCAGCAGCTTTGTGACAGGGCCTCCAAGAGGGTATGGGGCCAACGTCCTGACTTTC,CASSFVTGPPRGYGANVLTF
TRBV7-9,TRBJ2-7,NA,NA,TGTGCCAGCAGCTTCCGGGCCGGGGACGAGCAGTACTTC,CASSFRAGDEQYF
TRBV5-1,TRBJ1-4,few,NA,TGCGCCAGCAGCCCCGGGACAACTCTACGGGAAAAACTGTTTTTT,CASSPGTTLREKLFF
TRBV7-2,TRBJ2-7,NA,NA,TGTGCCAGCAGCCCCGGTACGCTCCTCCGCTACGAGCAGTACTTC,CASSPGTLLRYEQYF
TRBV18,TRBJ1-1,NA,NA,TGTGCCAGCTCACCACCGAGAGGGATGAACACTGAAGCTTTCTTT,CASSPPRGMNTEAFF
TRBV19,TRBJ2-1,few,NA,TGTGCCAGTAGTTTGGGGGTAGGAGGGCAGTTCTACAATGAGCAGTTCTTC,CASSLGVGGQFYNEQFF
TRBV6-6,TRBJ2-2,NA,NA,TGTGCCAGCAGCCCCCAATGGGGCGGGGAGCTGTTTTTT,CASSPQWGGELFF
TRBV28,TRBJ2-3,NA,TRBD2,TGTGCCAGCAGTGATCCGGGACTAGCGGGGGGCAGCACAGATACGCAGTATTTT,CASSDPGLAGGSTDTQYF
TRBV7-2,TRBJ2-1,NA,NA,TGTGCCAGCAGCTTAGCGGGCACCCTACCTAACAATGAGCAGTTCTTC,CASSLAGTLPNNEQFF
TRBV25-1,TRBJ2-5,few,TRBD1,TGTGCCAGCAGTGAATCTAAGGCAGGGGGGACCCAGTACTTC,CASSESKAGGTQYF
TRBV30,TRBJ2-5,NA,NA,TGTGCCTGGAGCTCCAAGGACTGGGAGGAGACCCAGTACTTC,CAWSSKDWEETQYF
TRBV2,TRBJ2-3,few,NA,TGTGCCAGCACCCCGGACCATACGCAGTATTTT,CASTPDHTQYF
TRBV18,TRBJ2-5,few,TRBD1,TGTGCCAGCTCACGAGGGACAGGCTCGGAGGAGACCCAGTACTTC,CASSRGTGSEETQYF